This passage covers 4 T cell receptor beta chains from one sample sequenced in a study of blood T cell repertoires in COVID-19. Measured with immunoSEQ multiplex PCR; TCRdb has only the in-frame clones, and not every one. The sample shows about 170,000 clones, roughly 89% of them seen only once. Sample: peripheral blood. Receptors were obtained from a man between 18 and 35 years old with active or convalescent COVID-19.

V usage is TRBV24-1 and J usage is TRBJ2-7; 13 bases align to TRBD2. V shed 9 bases and J 2 bases; nucleotides not matched to a gene: 9. Germline CDR1 and CDR2: KGHDR and SFDVKD. The CDR3 is 16 residues long. Written as DNA, the CDR3 is TGTGCCACCGGCCCTTCCGGACTAGCGGGAGCCTACGAGCAGTACTTC. Its protein is CATGPSGLAGAYEQYF.

This clone was detected once. J is TRBJ1-2 and V is TRBV6-4; 10 bases line up with TRBD1. Trimming took 6 bases from V and 6 from J; bases not matched to a gene: 7. This CDR3 is 14 amino acids long. Germline CDR1 reads MRHNA; CDR2 reads SNTAGT. In DNA form, the CDR3 reads TGTGCCAGCAGGCGATCCGGGACAGGGGATGGCTACACCTTC. It yields the protein CASRRSGTGDGYTF.

This chain links TRBV6-1 with TRBJ1-2; 7 nucleotides agree with TRBD1. V shed 4 bases, J shed 7 bases, and the junction held 3 bases outside the gene matches. Looked up from germline, CDR1 is MNHNS and CDR2 is SASEGT. This CDR3 comprises 12 residues. The DNA for the CDR3 is TGTGCCAGCAGTGGACAGGGAATTGGCTACACCTTC. Encoded protein: CASSGQGIGYTF.

The chain carries TRBV27 and TRBJ1-6; 8 nucleotides line up with TRBD1. The J segment lost 7 bases and the V segment lost 7 bases, leaving 6 bases of the junction unmatched. The CDR3 extends over 14 amino acids. The germline V gene has CDR1 MNHEY and CDR2 SMNVEV (reference sequence). CDR3 nucleotides: TGTGCCAGCACCCCGACAGGGGAAAATTCACCCCTCCACTTT. Encoded protein: CASTPTGENSPLHF.